Shown below are 25 T cell receptor beta chains from a single sample sequenced in a study of blood T cells in healthy people across ages. A second about 6 to 11 cycle PCR used barcoded and J-beta primers. One entry per CDR3 protein results from TCRdb running MiXCR on the 5' RACE reads. The data contain around 800,000 distinct CDR3 sequences, 20% to 30% of them singletons. The sample also formed part of further work on T cells of mothers and their children.

Sequenced: blood. These receptors were taken from a boy aged 5 to 17 in good health.

This clonotype has more than one count but fewer than ten. The chain uses TRBV5-1 and TRBJ1-2; tentatively, D is TRBD1 (6 bases). The CDR3 runs to 15 residues. Germline CDR1 is SGHRS and CDR2 is YFSETQ. V gave up 0 bases and J gave up 4 bases, with 13 bases separating them. CDR3 loop: CASSLDGGRSYGYTF. DNA for the CDR3: TGCGCCAGCAGCTTGGACGGGGGGCGGAGCTATGGCTACACCTTC.

This clonotype occurred a few times. This chain joins TRBV28 and TRBJ2-7, with D unclear. V lost 2 bases and J 2 bases, leaving 10 bases between the germline ends. CDR3 length: 14 residues. Germline loops: CDR1 MDHEN, CDR2 SYDVKM. The CDR3 reads CASSLPLKPYEQYF. CDR3 in DNA: TGTGCCAGCAGTTTACCCCTCAAGCCCTACGAGCAGTACTTC.

This chain joins TRBV20-1 and TRBJ2-3; TRBD2 agrees at 8 bases. Germline trimming cut 3 bases from V and 2 bases from J; bases unmatched to any gene: 4. The length of the CDR3 is 14 residues. Germline V gene data show CDR1 as DFQATT and CDR2 as SNEGSKA (reference sequence). The CDR3 spells CSARLAGYTDTQYF. CDR3 DNA sequence: TGCAGTGCTAGGTTAGCGGGGTACACAGATACGCAGTATTTT.

This clonotype was seen only a few times. The gene calls are TRBV11-2 and TRBJ2-5, with D maybe TRBD2 (5 bases). CDR3 length: 15 residues. Deletions cut 5 bases from V and 2 bases from J, with 15 bases between. Germline V gene data show CDR1 as SGHAT and CDR2 as FQNNGV. CDR3 bases: TGTGCCAGCAGCCCCCCTCAAAGGGAGCAAGAGACCCAGTACTTC. It translates to CASSPPQREQETQYF. Full variable domain (outside the CDR3, taken from reference TRBV11-2 and TRBJ2-5): EAGVAQSPRYKIIEKRQSVAFWCNPISGHATLYWYQQILGQGPKLLIQFQNNGVVDDSQLPKDRFSAERLKGVDSTLKIQPAKLEDSAVYLCASSPPQREQETQYFGPGTRLLVL.

This clonotype was seen a single time. Possible read error: a much larger clone is one base away. V is TRBV20-1 and J is TRBJ1-1, with D tentatively TRBD1 (5 bases). The CDR3 extends over 17 amino acids. Germline assignment: CDR1 DFQATT and CDR2 SNEGSKA (reference sequence). The ends were cut back, 6 bases at V and 1 base at J, with 24 bases in the middle. The DNA for the CDR3 is TGCAGTGCCCCTGGGGGTCCCCCCCGTGCGGGGAACACTGAAGCTTTCTTT. It specifies CSAPGGPPRAGNTEAFF.

J is TRBJ2-5 and V is TRBV18; D gene ambiguous. The CDR3 is made up of 13 amino acids. Between the trimmed V and J ends, which lost 0 bases and 5 bases, there was a span of 7 bases. Germline CDR1 is KGHSH and CDR2 is LQKENI. CDR3 DNA: TGTGCCAGCTCACCACCGGAATCGGAGACCCAGTACTTC. The encoded protein is CASSPPESETQYF.

This clonotype was counted between two and nine times. The rearrangement joins TRBV6-6 to TRBJ2-7; tentative D call: TRBD1 (5 bases). The germline CDR1 and CDR2 sequences are MNHNY and SVGAGI (reference sequence). The CDR3 is made up of 14 amino acids. The germline V and J ends were trimmed by 5 bases and 2 bases, with 13 bases remaining between them. This chain's CDR3 is CASSQDRRTYEQYF. The CDR3 nucleotides are TGTGCCAGCAGTCAAGACAGACGTACCTACGAGCAGTACTTC.

This clonotype was counted only a few times. The V call is TRBV6-5, the J call TRBJ1-1, with 7 bases fitting TRBD1. V trimming: 4 bases; J trimming: 4 bases; junction bases outside the gene matches: 9. The CDR3 runs 15 residues. Germline CDR1 reads MNHEY; CDR2 reads SVGAGI. The chain's CDR3 is CASSFKGASGTEAFF. The DNA of the CDR3 is TGTGCCAGCAGTTTCAAGGGGGCGAGTGGCACTGAAGCTTTCTTT.

A few counts support this clonotype. This chain connects TRBV18 to TRBJ2-7; 7 bases are a match to TRBD1. The J segment lost 2 bases and the V segment lost 3 bases, leaving 16 bases of the junction unmatched. The CDR3 has 18 residues. The germline CDR1 and CDR2 sequences are KGHSH and LQKENI. The chain's CDR3 is CASSPQPGQVHTPYEQYF. The CDR3 coding sequence is TGTGCCAGCTCACCCCAACCCGGACAGGTCCATACCCCCTACGAGCAGTACTTC.

This clonotype was seen more than once but under ten times. Here the CDR3 DNA reads TGTGCCAGCAGTGAAACTAGCGGAGCTTATGAGCAGTTCTTC. It encodes CASSETSGAYEQFF. The chain carries TRBV25-1 and TRBJ2-1, with 8 bases identical to TRBD2. Trimming took 2 bases from V and 8 from J; bases not matched to a gene: 5. CDR1 is MGHDK and CDR2 is SYGVNS in the germline V gene. The CDR3 has 14 residues.

This chain uses TRBV18 with TRBJ2-1; 14 positions match TRBD2. This CDR3 has 16 amino acids. From germline, CDR1 is KGHSH and CDR2 LQKENI. J lost 8 bases, V lost 5 bases, and 8 bases had no gene match. The DNA for the CDR3 is TGTGCCAGCTCATTCTCCGGGACTAGCGGGGGTGATGAGCAGTTCTTC. Translating it yields CASSFSGTSGGDEQFF.

Note on this clonotype: Germline is not matched at one junction end, which may reflect a read error. The gene calls are TRBV30 and TRBJ2-5, with 11 bases matching TRBD2. The germline V gene encodes CDR1 GTSNPN and CDR2 SVGIG (reference sequence). The CDR3 spans 17 residues. CDR3 sequence (DNA): TGTGCCTGGAGTGTCCTTAGGACTAGCGGGTACCAAGAGACCCTGTACTTC. Protein: CAWSVLRTSGYQETLYF.

This clonotype has a handful of counts. The genes are TRBV20-1 and TRBJ1-4; D call uncertain. The CDR3 extends over 12 amino acids. Per the germline V gene, CDR1 is DFQATT and CDR2 is SNEGSKA (reference sequence). Between the trimmed V and J ends, which lost 0 bases and 8 bases, there was a span of 7 bases. The CDR3 region has the DNA TGCAGTGCTAGAGATGACAACGAAAAACTGTTTTTT. Translating it yields CSARDDNEKLFF.

In this sample, this clonotype turned up once. Germline and junction disagree at one end, which may indicate a read error. The chain employs TRBV6-5 and TRBJ1-2; TRBD1 agrees at 11 bases. Germline V gives CDR1 MNHEY, CDR2 SVGAGI. CDR3 length: 16 amino acids. The CDR3 DNA reads TGTGCCAGCAGTTACATTCGGACAGGGGGCAACTATGACTACACCTTC. The encoded protein is CASSYIRTGGNYDYTF.

This clonotype has only a few counts. The chain couples TRBV9 to TRBJ2-1, with TRBD2 identical over 12 bases. The germline gives CDR1 SGDLS, CDR2 YYNGEE. V was clipped by 3 bases and J by 6 bases; unmatched bases: 7. The CDR3 totals 16 residues. The CDR3 nucleotides are TGTGCCAGCAGCGCCCGCCTAGCGGGGGGGCGCAATGAGCAGTTCTTC. Encoded protein: CASSARLAGGRNEQFF.

V and J are TRBV3-1 and TRBJ1-6; maybe TRBD1 (5 bases). This CDR3 is built from 15 residues. Trimming removed 4 bases from V and 7 bases from J, with 14 bases in between. Germline V lookup: CDR1 LGHDT, CDR2 YNNKEL (reference sequence). As DNA, the CDR3 is TGTGCCAGCAGCCGATGGGACGGACAAAATTCACCCCTCCACTTT. This translates into CASSRWDGQNSPLHF. Full variable domain (rest looked up from reference TRBV3-1 and TRBJ1-6): DTAVSQTPKYLVTQMGNDKSIKCEQNLGHDTMYWYKQDSKKFLKIMFSYNNKELIINETVPNRFSPKSPDKAHLNLHINSLELGDSAVYFCASSRWDGQNSPLHFGNGTRLTVT.

This clonotype has just a few counts. The J gene is TRBJ2-1, the V gene TRBV11-2; weak D call: TRBD2 (6 bases). V shed 0 bases and J shed 5 bases, with 17 bases lying between them. The CDR3 spans 17 residues. CDR1 SGHAT and CDR2 FQNNGV come from the germline V gene. For the CDR3, the DNA is TGTGCCAGCAGCTTAGATGTGGGGCTAGCGCTAGACAATGAGCAGTTCTTC. Protein product: CASSLDVGLALDNEQFF.

This clonotype has more than one count but fewer than ten. This sequence joins TRBV2 and TRBJ2-2, with a possible D match to TRBD1 (5 bases). The V and J ends lost 4 bases and 3 bases respectively, with 9 bases between them. The CDR3 length is 14 residues. Per germline, CDR1 SNHLY and CDR2 FYNNEI. The CDR3 DNA sequence: TGTGCCAGCAGTGCCCCAGGGTACACCGGGGAGCTGTTTTTT. Translation: CASSAPGYTGELFF.

This clonotype was observed a handful of times. This chain joins TRBV20-1 and TRBJ2-3; D not certain. CDR1 DFQATT and CDR2 SNEGSKA come from the germline V gene (reference sequence). V was shortened by 6 bases and J by 4 bases, with 20 bases between the two germline ends. The CDR3 is made up of 15 amino acids. CDR3 nucleotide sequence: TGCAGTGCCTCCCTTGAAGGGAACAAACCAGATACGCAGTATTTT. It codes for CSASLEGNKPDTQYF.

This clonotype was seen more than once but under ten times. V gene TRBV5-1 combines with J gene TRBJ1-3, with D uncertain. CDR1 and CDR2 (germline): SGHRS, YFSETQ. This CDR3 has 14 amino acids. Trimming left V 4 bases short and J 2 bases short, with 10 bases between. The CDR3 reads CASSLLDPGNTIYF. The CDR3 DNA reads TGCGCCAGCAGCCTACTGGATCCTGGAAACACCATATATTTT.

The DNA for the CDR3 is TGTGCCAGCAGTTATGCGGTGGGGACCCAGTACTTC. This gives the protein CASSYAVGTQYF. The chain links TRBV6-2 or TRBV6-3 to TRBJ2-5; no definite D call. There are 12 residues in the CDR3. CDR1 and CDR2 from the germline V gene are MNHEY and SVGEGT. V was pared by 3 bases and J by 7 bases, with 9 bases between.

The V call is TRBV4-1, the J call TRBJ2-5; D is ambiguous. CDR1 and CDR2 from the germline V gene are MGHRA and YSYEKL. This CDR3 comprises 14 residues. V lost 1 base, J lost 0 bases, and 6 bases lay in between. The CDR3 spells CASSQVMDQETQYF. For the CDR3, the DNA is TGCGCCAGCAGCCAAGTAATGGACCAAGAGACCCAGTACTTC.

V is TRBV18 and J is TRBJ2-1, with D perhaps matching TRBD2 (7 bases). The V end lost 6 bases, the J end lost 3 bases, and 30 bases lay between the germline ends. The CDR3 runs 20 residues. Per germline, CDR1 KGHSH and CDR2 LQKENI. In DNA form, the CDR3 reads TGTGCCAGCTCTCCATCCTTGGCGGGGGCCGATGGTAGGAACTACAATGAGCAGTTCTTC. It specifies CASSPSLAGADGRNYNEQFF.

The genes are TRBV9 and TRBJ2-5; tentatively, D is TRBD2 (6 bases). The CDR3 contains 12 residues. The germline V and J ends were trimmed by 1 base and 9 bases, with 10 bases remaining between them. The germline gives CDR1 SGDLS, CDR2 YYNGEE. The CDR3 sequence: CASSVWAGPQYF. The CDR3, as DNA: TGTGCCAGCAGCGTATGGGCGGGGCCCCAGTACTTC.

There are a few counts of this clonotype. The rearrangement links TRBV21-1 to TRBJ1-4; TRBD1, the table's D call, was not compared with the DNA. TRBV21-1 is labeled a pseudogene. The CDR3 runs to 15 residues. CDR3 sequence (DNA): TGTGCCAGCAGCAAAATGACAGGGGTGAATGAAAAACTGTTTTTT. It is translated as CASSKMTGVNEKLFF.